One sample yielded the 6 T cell receptor beta chains listed below, sequenced in a study of T cell responses to AZD1222 COVID-19 vaccine. TCRdb keeps only in-frame clones here, not all; method: immunoSEQ multiplex PCR. The sample yields 140,000 or so clones, approximately 90% seen once. The sequencing here drew on peripheral blood, taken 28 days after the second AZD1222 dose. The source of these receptors is an adult who received the AZD1222 COVID-19 vaccine.

The V and J genes are TRBV6-4 and TRBJ1-2; TRBD1 agrees at 8 bases. The germline V gene encodes CDR1 MRHNA and CDR2 SNTAGT. V trimming: 4 bases; J trimming: 9 bases; junction bases outside the gene matches: 7. CDR3 size: 13 residues. CDR3 sequence reads: CASSAPGGISYTF. CDR3 DNA sequence: TGTGCCAGCAGTGCTCCAGGGGGCATCAGCTACACCTTC.

This clone was counted a single time. V and J are TRBV5-6 and TRBJ2-5; no firm D call. In germline, CDR1 is SGHDT, CDR2 YYEEEE. Trimming stripped 2 bases from V and 4 bases from J, with 9 bases between. The length of the CDR3 is 13 residues. The CDR3 reads CASSLQSGETQYF. In DNA form, the CDR3 reads TGTGCCAGCAGCTTACAATCAGGAGAGACCCAGTACTTC.

This clone has just a few counts. The V call is TRBV11-2, the J call TRBJ1-6; a weak D match, TRBD1 (5 bases). The CDR3 contains 15 residues. Germline V lookup: CDR1 SGHAT, CDR2 FQNNGV. V was trimmed by 2 bases and J by 8 bases, leaving 13 bases between them. Here the CDR3 DNA reads TGTGCCAGCAGCTTAACGTGGGGGTCTGATTCACCCCTCCACTTT. Translated: CASSLTWGSDSPLHF.

This clone was detected once. J is TRBJ1-3 and V is TRBV2, with 8 bases matching TRBD1. V shed 6 bases and J 4 bases; nucleotides not matched to a gene: 11. The CDR3 covers 16 residues. Germline values: CDR1 SNHLY, CDR2 FYNNEI. The CDR3 DNA is TGTGCCAGCAGCCAAGGCCAGGGGGCGTTGGGAAACACCATATATTTT. This translates into CASSQGQGALGNTIYF.

This chain links TRBV9 with TRBJ1-3; D is possibly TRBD1 (5 bases). Trimming removed 3 bases from V and 7 bases from J, with 17 bases in between. Germline V CDR1 and CDR2: SGDLS, YYNGEE. The CDR3 contains 15 residues. In nucleotides, the CDR3 is TGTGCCAGCAGCGACGCAGCGGGGGGATGGAACACCATATATTTT. Its translation is CASSDAAGGWNTIYF.

The chain carries TRBV11-1 and TRBJ2-7; D is undetermined. Trimming cost V 1 base and J 2 bases, with 9 bases left between them. This CDR3 has 14 amino acids. Germline V lookup: CDR1 SGHAT, CDR2 FQDESV (reference sequence). The CDR3 reads CASSLEALAYEQYF. The DNA for the CDR3 is TGTGCCAGCAGCTTAGAAGCCCTCGCCTACGAGCAGTACTTC.